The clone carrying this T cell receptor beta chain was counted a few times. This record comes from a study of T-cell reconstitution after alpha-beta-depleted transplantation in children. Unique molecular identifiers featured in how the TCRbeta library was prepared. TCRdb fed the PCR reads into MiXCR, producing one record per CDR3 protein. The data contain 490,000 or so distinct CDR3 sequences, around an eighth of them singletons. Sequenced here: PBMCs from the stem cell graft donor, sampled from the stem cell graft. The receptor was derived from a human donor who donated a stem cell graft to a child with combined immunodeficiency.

CDR3 residues: CASSSRGEYYEQYF. The CDR3 DNA follows: TGCGCCAGCAGTTCCAGGGGAGAGTACTACGAGCAGTACTTC. This chain joins TRBV5-1 and TRBJ2-7; D is possibly TRBD1 (6 bases). Germline V lookup: CDR1 SGHRS, CDR2 YFSETQ. The CDR3 extends over 14 amino acids. V lost 5 bases and J lost 3, with 15 bases in between.